The 28 T cell receptor beta chains given below trace back to one sample, sequenced in a study of OX40 agonist ivuxolimab in advanced cancers. TCRdb keeps only in-frame clones here, not all; method: immunoSEQ multiplex PCR. The sample holds 67,000 or so clones, about 87% seen once. This specimen consisted of CD4+ or CD8+ T cells sorted from blood, obtained in a trial of the OX40 agonist ivuxolimab. All receptors derive from an adult with an advanced solid tumor such as melanoma, head and neck, liver or kidney cancer.

V gene TRBV15 combines with J gene TRBJ2-5, with D tentatively TRBD1 (6 bases). This CDR3 comprises 13 residues. V dropped 3 bases and J dropped 4 bases, with 9 bases sitting between them. Per the germline V gene, CDR1 is LNHNV and CDR2 is YYDKDF (reference sequence). DNA of the CDR3: TGTGCCACCAGCAGGGACAGTCGAGAGACCCAGTACTTC. It encodes CATSRDSRETQYF.

Only a few counts were recorded for this clone. V usage is TRBV10-3 and J usage is TRBJ2-7; possible D gene TRBD2, 7 bases. The CDR3 extends over 17 amino acids. Germline lookup yields CDR1 ENHRY and CDR2 SYGVKD. V lost 4 bases, J lost 2 bases, and 21 bases lay in between. The DNA of the CDR3 is TGTGCCATCAGTGGTTGGGGGGGGCAGGAGAGAACCTACGAGCAGTACTTC. It specifies CAISGWGGQERTYEQYF.

V is TRBV18 and J is TRBJ1-1, with a tentative D call TRBD1 (5 bases). V shed 4 bases and J shed 4 bases, with 10 bases lying between them. Germline V gene sequence: CDR1 KGHSH, CDR2 LQKENI. The CDR3 length is 13 residues. Here the CDR3 DNA reads TGTGCCAGCTCACAATTTGGGGGCACTGAAGCTTTCTTT. Amino acid sequence: CASSQFGGTEAFF.

In nucleotides, the CDR3 is TGTGCCAGCAAGGGGGGCCCGACGAACACTGAAGCTTTCTTT. Protein sequence: CASKGGPTNTEAFF. The rearrangement uses TRBV2 and TRBJ1-1, with D perhaps TRBD1 (6 bases). V was pared by 7 bases and J by 1 base, with 13 bases between. Germline V gene sequence: CDR1 SNHLY, CDR2 FYNNEI. CDR3 length: 14 residues.

V gene TRBV7-9 combines with J gene TRBJ2-5; 11 positions agree with TRBD2. The ends lost 8 bases at V and 5 bases at J; junction bases unmatched: 10. From germline, CDR1 is SEHNR and CDR2 FQNEAQ (reference sequence). This CDR3 is 15 amino acids long. The CDR3 sequence is CASGPQTSGAETQYF. The CDR3 nucleotides read TGTGCCAGCGGGCCACAGACTAGCGGGGCCGAGACCCAGTACTTC.

The V call is TRBV5-1, the J call TRBJ2-1, with D uncertain. The V end was cut by 1 base, the J end by 3 bases, with 11 bases between. CDR1 is SGHRS and CDR2 is YFSETQ in the germline V gene. The CDR3 runs to 15 residues. This CDR3 is CASSLWGGFYNEQFF. In DNA form, the CDR3 reads TGCGCCAGCAGCTTGTGGGGTGGGTTCTACAATGAGCAGTTCTTC.

In this sample, this clone turned up once. This chain joins TRBV18 and TRBJ2-5; D possibly corresponds to TRBD2 (5 bases). Trimming cost V 7 bases and J 1 base, with 13 bases left between them. The CDR3 is made up of 14 amino acids. CDR1 is KGHSH, CDR2 LQKENI, per germline. The CDR3 protein is CASFPGLLQETQYF. The CDR3 DNA sequence: TGTGCCAGCTTTCCTGGACTCCTCCAAGAGACCCAGTACTTC.

This clone was found a few times. The chain recombines TRBV15 with TRBJ2-1, with a possible D match to TRBD2 (5 bases). The CDR3 is 15 amino acids. V shed 0 bases and J shed 3 bases, with 9 bases lying between them. The germline V gene encodes CDR1 LNHNV and CDR2 YYDKDF (reference sequence). The CDR3 DNA is TGTGCCACCAGCAGAGATGGAGGAAACTACAATGAGCAGTTCTTC. Encoded protein: CATSRDGGNYNEQFF.

V usage is TRBV2 and J usage is TRBJ1-1, with TRBD1 matching 8 bases. The V segment lost 4 bases and the J segment 5 bases; nucleotides outside the gene matches: 6. The CDR3 totals 14 residues. Germline CDR1 and CDR2: SNHLY and FYNNEI. Here the CDR3 reads CASSVSTGVTEAFF. In nucleotides, the CDR3 is TGTGCCAGCAGTGTGTCGACAGGGGTGACTGAAGCTTTCTTT.

The rearrangement uses TRBV7-2 and TRBJ2-3; D possibly corresponds to TRBD2 (5 bases). Germline CDR1 reads SGHTA; CDR2 reads FQGNSA. V was clipped by 0 bases and J by 3 bases, with 13 bases between them. The CDR3 consists of 16 residues. CDR3 DNA sequence: TGTGCCAGCAGCTTAGCCGGGGTTGCTGGTACAGATACGCAGTATTTT. This gives the protein CASSLAGVAGTDTQYF.

This chain joins TRBV10-3 and TRBJ1-1, with 8 bases aligning to TRBD1. CDR1 and CDR2 (germline): ENHRY, SYGVKD. V lost 7 bases, J lost 1 base, and 2 bases stayed unmatched. The length of the CDR3 is 13 residues. For the CDR3, the DNA is TGTGCCATCACCGACAGGGGGAACACTGAAGCTTTCTTT. Translating it yields CAITDRGNTEAFF.

This clone was seen a handful of times. The chain joins TRBV5-1 to TRBJ2-7; 9 nucleotides match TRBD2. Trimming cost V 5 bases and J 0 bases; bases outside gene matches: 6. The CDR3 extends over 15 amino acids. CDR1 SGHRS and CDR2 YFSETQ come from the germline V gene. The CDR3 sequence is CASSNLAGPSYEQYF. CDR3 nucleotides: TGCGCCAGCAGTAACCTAGCGGGACCCTCCTACGAGCAGTACTTC.

V and J are TRBV9 and TRBJ2-7; 7 bases match TRBD2. CDR1 SGDLS and CDR2 YYNGEE come from the germline V gene. The CDR3 sequence is 14 residues long. J gave up 5 bases and V 3 bases, and 8 bases lay outside the gene matches. The CDR3 nucleotides read TGTGCCAGCAGCGCAGCCGGGAGGTGGAACGAGCAGTACTTC. Protein sequence: CASSAAGRWNEQYF.

The chain links TRBV19 to TRBJ1-3; D perhaps matches TRBD1 (6 bases). V lost 6 bases and J lost 0, with 9 bases in between. The CDR3 length is 14 residues. Germline loops: CDR1 LNHDA, CDR2 SQIVND (reference sequence). The CDR3 sequence: CASRQGHSGNTIYF. CDR3 nucleotide sequence: TGTGCCAGTAGACAGGGACACTCTGGAAACACCATATATTTT.

The rearrangement uses TRBV25-1 and TRBJ2-7; 8 bases match TRBD2. The CDR3 consists of 15 residues. The germline V gene has CDR1 MGHDK and CDR2 SYGVNS. V shed 2 bases, J shed 3 bases, and the junction held 6 bases outside the gene matches. CDR3 bases: TGTGCCAGCAGTGAAGCGGGGGGACAATTCTACGAGCAGTACTTC. Its protein is CASSEAGGQFYEQYF.

The chain combines TRBV2 with TRBJ1-5; D is unclear. Trimming took off 4 bases at V and 2 bases at J, with 12 bases between the two ends. The CDR3 totals 15 residues. Germline CDR1 reads SNHLY; CDR2 reads FYNNEI. CDR3 bases: TGTGCCAGCAGTGGTGTGGGGAGGGGCAATCAGCCCCAGCATTTT. Protein product: CASSGVGRGNQPQHF.

The J gene is TRBJ1-3, the V gene TRBV6-1; D unclear. The CDR3 is 16 residues long. CDR1 is MNHNS and CDR2 is SASEGT in the germline V gene. Trimming took off 1 base at V and 3 bases at J, with 13 bases between the two ends. CDR3 nucleotides: TGTGCCAGCAGTGAAGGGTTTTGGGGTATTGGAAACACCATATATTTT. Amino acids: CASSEGFWGIGNTIYF.

The chain recombines TRBV5-4 with TRBJ1-2; unclear D gene. The CDR3 runs 12 residues. Trimming took 4 bases from V and 8 from J, leaving 12 bases between them. Germline V lookup: CDR1 SGHNT, CDR2 YYREEE (reference sequence). DNA for the CDR3: TGTGCCAGCAGCCGGGAGGTACGCGGCTACACCTTC. This encodes CASSREVRGYTF. Supplemented by reference TRBV5-4 and TRBJ1-2, the full variable domain reads ETGVTQSPTHLIKTRGQQVTLRCSSQSGHNTVSWYQQALGQGPQFIFQYYREEENGRGNFPPRFSGLQFPNYSSELNVNALELDDSALYLCASSREVRGYTFGSGTRLTVV.

V is TRBV7-2 and J is TRBJ2-1; 10 nucleotides agree with TRBD2. The CDR3 is 15 residues long. CDR1 and CDR2 (germline): SGHTA, FQGNSA. Unmatched junction bases numbered 6, after V lost 7 bases and J lost 3 bases. CDR3: CASTRSGGGYNEQFF. The CDR3 bases are TGTGCCAGCACCCGGAGCGGGGGGGGCTACAATGAGCAGTTCTTC.

The chain couples TRBV18 to TRBJ2-7, with D uncertain. V gave up 2 bases and J gave up 4 bases, with 6 bases separating them. CDR1 and CDR2 from the germline V gene are KGHSH and LQKENI. The CDR3 spans 12 residues. CDR3: CASSPSQYEQYF. CDR3 sequence (DNA): TGTGCCAGCTCACCATCACAGTACGAGCAGTACTTC.

The chain employs TRBV19 and TRBJ2-2, with D possibly matching TRBD2 (6 bases). The CDR3 totals 16 residues. Germline assignment: CDR1 LNHDA and CDR2 SQIVND (reference sequence). The V gene lost 9 bases and the J gene lost 7 bases, with 24 bases spanning the gap. The CDR3 DNA reads TGTGCCAGCCAACGCCGGGCCGGGGGAAGTGGCGGGGAGCTGTTTTTT. Its translation is CASQRRAGGSGGELFF.

Here the CDR3 DNA reads TGTGCCAGCAGTTACCTCTCCGGGACAGGGGGCGACGAGCAGTACTTC. Protein product: CASSYLSGTGGDEQYF. The chain carries TRBV6-6 and TRBJ2-7; the match to TRBD1 covers 12 bases. V lost 2 bases and J lost 5; bases outside the gene matches: 7. CDR3 size: 16 residues. CDR1 is MNHNY, CDR2 SVGAGI, per germline (reference sequence).

CDR3 loop: CASSLEVGGGEQYF. The CDR3 DNA sequence: TGTGCCAGCAGCTTAGAGGTGGGAGGAGGCGAGCAGTACTTC. The chain is built from TRBV7-6 and TRBJ2-7, with a possible D match to TRBD2 (6 bases). There are 14 residues in the CDR3. Germline V lookup: CDR1 SGHVS, CDR2 FNYEAQ. V gave up 1 base and J gave up 6 bases, with 13 bases separating them. Full variable domain (remainder filled in from reference TRBV7-6 and TRBJ2-7): GAGVSQSPRYKVTKRGQDVALRCDPISGHVSLYWYRQALGQGPEFLTYFNYEAQQDKSGLPNDRFSAERPEGSISTLTIQRTEQRDSAMYRCASSLEVGGGEQYFGPGTRLTVT.

DNA for the CDR3: TGTGCCAGCAGACGTACAGGAACAGTCTCTGGAAACACCATATATTTT. This codes for CASRRTGTVSGNTIYF. The chain has TRBV6-6 and TRBJ1-3; D might be TRBD1 (5 bases). The CDR3 spans 16 residues. The V and J ends lost 6 bases and 0 bases respectively, with 15 bases between them. CDR1 is MNHNY and CDR2 is SVGAGI in the germline V gene (reference sequence).

This clone has a handful of counts. The V gene is TRBV7-2, the J gene TRBJ2-1; 9 nucleotides match TRBD2. CDR1 and CDR2 (germline): SGHTA, FQGNSA. Unmatched junction bases numbered 6, after V lost 3 bases and J lost 6 bases. The CDR3 loop spans 15 amino acids. As DNA, the CDR3 is TGTGCCAGCAGCTTCGGCGGGGGGGGCCGCAATGAGCAGTTCTTC. This sequence encodes CASSFGGGGRNEQFF.

The chain is built from TRBV7-9 and TRBJ2-5; D not resolved. The end of the DNA aligns better with TRBJ2-7, so the J call may be wrong. The germline V gene has CDR1 SEHNR and CDR2 FQNEAQ (reference sequence). The CDR3 is made up of 15 amino acids. The CDR3 reads CASSRPTRIPYEQYF. The DNA for the CDR3 is TGTGCCAGCAGCCGCCCCACCCGAATCCCCTACGAGCAGTACTTC.

For the CDR3, the DNA is TGTGCCAGCAGCTTTCTCAGGGGGGGCGAGACCCAGTACTTC. Translation gives CASSFLRGGETQYF. The J gene is TRBJ2-5, the V gene TRBV11-3, with D possibly being TRBD1 or TRBD2 (7 bases each). Germline CDR1 is SGHNT and CDR2 is YENEEA. V dropped 3 bases and J dropped 5 bases, with 13 bases sitting between them. The CDR3 has 14 amino acids.

The chain carries TRBV11-3 and TRBJ2-1; D tentatively reads TRBD1 or TRBD2 (6 bases each). The CDR3 is 14 amino acids. Germline V gene sequence: CDR1 SGHNT, CDR2 YENEEA. V was cut by 10 bases and J by 7 bases, with 20 bases left in between. The CDR3 region is CATEAGLQGNEQFF. The CDR3 bases are TGTGCCACCGAGGCGGGGTTACAGGGTAATGAGCAGTTCTTC.